The clone carrying this TCR beta chain was picked up a small number of times. TCRdb keeps only in-frame clones here, not all; method: immunoSEQ multiplex PCR. The sample holds approximately 480,000 clones; roughly 87% are singletons and the top ten take 9.5% to 15%. The data were obtained in a study of Ad26.COV2.S vaccination and SARS-CoV-2 variants. Noted treatment: 15 to 20 received Ad26.COV2.S at low or high dose, single or two shots; about 5 received placebo; per-sample allocation not given. Sampling took place 63 days after the first vaccine or placebo injection. The specimen comprised peripheral blood, sampled in a trial of Ad26.COV2.S vaccine versus placebo. The receptor was derived from a person between 18 and 65 years old who received the Ad26.COV2.S COVID-19 vaccine or a placebo.

CDR3 sequence reads: CASSTQSTSREQFF. For the CDR3, the DNA is TGTGCCAGCAGTACCCAGTCGACTAGCCGCGAGCAGTTCTTC. The chain is built from TRBV6-5 and TRBJ2-1; 7 positions match TRBD2. The CDR3 covers 14 residues. Trimming at V came to 5 bases and at J to 10 bases, leaving 11 bases not matched to a gene. Germline-derived CDR1 and CDR2 are MNHEY and SVGAGI.